This T cell receptor (beta chain) came from a study of spatial heterogeneity in lung cancer (dated 2019 in TCRdb). About the investigation overall: Samples were obtained from approximately 76 patients with early-stage, untreated non-small cell lung cancer from the lung TRACERx cohort. Some blood samples were collected at disease recurrence, with the median time to first recurrence being less than 400 days. In the raw uncorrected reads, each unique combination of TCR and UMI appeared more than ten times on average. TCR alpha and beta repertoires were quantitatively compared across multiple tumor regions, matched nontumor lung and blood in non-small cell lung cancer. More beta-chain than alpha-chain transcripts were consistently detected, likely reflecting higher beta-chain transcript abundance. Nonsynonymous mutation counts, determined by whole-exome sequencing of tumor tissue, were related to features of the TCR repertoire. At surgery, fewer than 250 tumor regions, roughly 62 matched nontumor lung samples and more than 50 PBMC samples were TCR-sequenced for both alpha and beta chains.

Libraries were prepared through 5' RACE. The instrument given in TCRdb is NextSeq 500. To allow correction of PCR and sequencing errors, the TCR library protocol tagged every TCR cDNA molecule with a unique molecular identifier. Concerning the study's data processing: TCR identification, UMI-based error correction and CDR3 extraction were all carried out with Decombinator tools. Expanded TCRs were defined as those above a frequency of 2 per 1,000, corresponding to the top 1% of the tumor frequency distribution. Each repertoire was subsampled 100 times to 5,000 TCRs, after which Renyi diversity was computed with the R vegan package. CDR3 similarity networks were built from amino acid triplet string-kernel similarity, with CDR3s being connected when pairwise similarity was above 0.82. Using fastp trimming at Q25 and MiXCR clonotype assembly, TCRdb reanalyzed the public sequencing data and kept in-frame beta chains. Each entry merges the rows of one CDR3 protein and shows their most common DNA and genes. It is TCRdb's table, rather than the study itself, that gives the V and J calls and clone size. This sample holds 8,800 or so distinct CDR3 sequences; nearly 4% were observed only once. 18% of the sample rests with the top ten.

Based on its abundance in the sample, this clonotype is medium-sized (0.01 to 0.1%). What this receptor recognizes is not known. The record has no base qualities; no much larger clone is one base away. The size of this beta chain means little, since it is a stray read in a library made for alpha chains. Overall study results and their limits: Ubiquitous expanded tumor TCRs were found in blood more often at tumor resection than at routine follow-up. Additional single-cell paired TCR alpha and beta sequencing was considered necessary to confirm, at a functional level, the hypothesis that regional TCRs recognize regional mutations.

This sample's time point label indicates: blood taken at disease recurrence. TCR sequencing used whole RNA extracted from tumor and nontumor lung tissue, or from cryopreserved PBMC samples, without cell sorting. Only patients with enough RNA available from two or more tumor regions were chosen for TCR sequencing. The source of this sequence is a female donor with early-stage non-small cell lung cancer. Sequencing was performed on PBMCs, taken at recurrence.

The CDR3 is CSVVSGGTDTQYF. The DNA is as follows: TGCAGCGTTGTCAGCGGGGGCACAGATACGCAGTATTTT. The rearrangement joined TRBV29-1 to TRBJ2-3, with 7 junctional bases fitting TRBD2. The cysteine opens and the phenylalanine closes a CDR3 of 13 amino acids. Only the CDR3 DNA is retained, 39 bases long and in frame from the first base. V is cut back by 4 bases and J by 1 base, with 2 bases in the junction unmatched. The CDR1 and CDR2 encoded by the germline V gene are SQVTM and ANQGSEA.